These 26 T cell receptor beta chains share one sample of origin, sequenced in a study of T cell changes during pregnancy in multiple sclerosis. Measured with immunoSEQ multiplex PCR; TCRdb has only the in-frame clones, and not every one. The sample shows approximately 84,000 clones, about 95% of them seen only once. Source: peripheral blood, taken in the third trimester of pregnancy. The receptors here all came from a female donor with multiple sclerosis, enrolled in a pregnancy study.

The chain uses TRBV19 and TRBJ1-2; D is uncertain. Looked up from germline, CDR1 is LNHDA and CDR2 is SQIVND (reference sequence). The CDR3 has 12 residues. Trimming took off 7 bases at V and 4 bases at J, with 10 bases between the two ends. Here the CDR3 reads CASTGEVYGYTF. The CDR3 DNA reads TGTGCCAGTACTGGGGAGGTCTATGGCTACACCTTC.

The rearrangement joins TRBV5-6 to TRBJ2-2; 8 bases match TRBD2. This CDR3 is 13 amino acids long. J lost 9 bases, V lost 4 bases, and 5 bases had no gene match. The germline CDR1 and CDR2 sequences are SGHDT and YYEEEE. The CDR3 region is CASSPGGARELFF. The CDR3, as DNA: TGTGCCAGCAGCCCCGGGGGGGCGAGGGAGCTGTTTTTT.

The CDR3 DNA is TGTGCCAGCAGTCGCACGGTTGTTGATGTGGAGACCCAGTACTTC. Translation gives CASSRTVVDVETQYF. This chain joins TRBV27 and TRBJ2-5; D is unresolved. CDR1 MNHEY and CDR2 SMNVEV come from the germline V gene (reference sequence). Trimming pared 5 bases from V and 5 bases from J, leaving 18 bases between. CDR3 length: 15 residues.

CDR3 amino acids: CASSPGTDSYSGNTIYF. DNA of the CDR3: TGTGCCAGCAGCCCTGGGACAGATTCTTACTCTGGAAACACCATATATTTT. The chain employs TRBV7-6 and TRBJ1-3; 7 bases fit TRBD1. Germline V CDR1 and CDR2: SGHVS, FNYEAQ. V trimming: 5 bases; J trimming: 0 bases; junction bases outside the gene matches: 10. The CDR3 spans 17 residues.

V usage is TRBV6-5 and J usage is TRBJ1-2; D not certain. Germline CDR1 is MNHEY and CDR2 is SVGAGI. The CDR3 spans 13 residues. V shed 7 bases and J shed 0 bases, with 9 bases lying between them. The CDR3 region has the DNA TGTGCCAGCAACCCAGGAACTAACTATGGCTACACCTTC. Translated: CASNPGTNYGYTF.

The gene calls are TRBV5-6 and TRBJ1-2, with unresolved D. V was shortened by 4 bases and J by 6 bases, with 19 bases between the two germline ends. The CDR3 length is 15 residues. The germline V gene has CDR1 SGHDT and CDR2 YYEEEE. The CDR3 DNA reads as TGTGCCAGCAGCCATGGTTCCAGTTTTCGGGATGGCTACACCTTC. Protein product: CASSHGSSFRDGYTF.

The rearrangement joins TRBV11-2 to TRBJ2-3, with TRBD2 matching over 10 bases. Germline CDR1 is SGHAT and CDR2 is FQNNGV. The trim removed 1 base at V and 4 bases at J, leaving 5 bases unmatched. This CDR3 is built from 16 residues. The CDR3 DNA is TGTGCCAGCAGCTTAGGAGCGGGGGGGCCCTCAGATACGCAGTATTTT. It translates to CASSLGAGGPSDTQYF.

The chain carries TRBV2 and TRBJ2-7, with a weak D call TRBD2 (7 bases). Germline V lookup: CDR1 SNHLY, CDR2 FYNNEI. This CDR3 has 15 amino acids. Trimming shortened V by 0 bases and J by 6 bases, and 15 bases separated the two germline ends. CDR3 DNA: TGTGCCAGCAGTGAAGCGCGTGGGGGGGGCGGCGAGCAGTACTTC. This codes for CASSEARGGGGEQYF. Based on the CDR3 plus reference TRBV2 and TRBJ2-7, the full variable domain is EPEVTQTPSHQVTQMGQEVILRCVPISNHLYFYWYRQILGQKVEFLVSFYNNEISEKSEIFDDQFSVERPDGSNFTLKIRSTKLEDSAMYFCASSEARGGGGEQYFGPGTRLTVT.

V and J are TRBV2 and TRBJ1-1, with D maybe TRBD1 (5 bases). The CDR3 has 16 amino acids. Trimming pared 2 bases from V and 1 base from J, leaving 14 bases between. Germline values: CDR1 SNHLY, CDR2 FYNNEI. This CDR3 is CASSERRGPTNTEAFF. The CDR3 coding sequence is TGTGCCAGCAGTGAACGGCGGGGACCCACGAACACTGAAGCTTTCTTT.

The genes are TRBV19 and TRBJ1-2; D uncertain. V was pared by 3 bases and J by 8 bases, with 25 bases between. The CDR3 contains 17 residues. From germline, CDR1 is LNHDA and CDR2 SQIVND (reference sequence). The CDR3 DNA sequence: TGTGCCAGTAGTATGAGGGTCGGAGGTCTTCGTTCGGAAGGCTACACCTTC. Its translation is CASSMRVGGLRSEGYTF. Drawing the rest from reference TRBV19 and TRBJ1-2, the complete variable domain is DGGITQSPKYLFRKEGQNVTLSCEQNLNHDAMYWYRQDPGQGLRLIYYSQIVNDFQKGDIAEGYSVSREKKESFPLTVTSAQKNPTAFYLCASSMRVGGLRSEGYTFGSGTRLTVV.

The CDR3 is CAISESGQGADEQFF. CDR3 nucleotides: TGTGCCATCAGTGAGTCGGGGCAGGGGGCGGATGAGCAGTTCTTC. The rearrangement links TRBV10-3 to TRBJ2-1, with 8 bases matching TRBD1. Germline CDR1 and CDR2: ENHRY and SYGVKD. The CDR3 sequence is 15 residues long. V shed 0 bases and J 8 bases; nucleotides not matched to a gene: 6.

The chain combines TRBV6-1 with TRBJ1-1; possible D gene TRBD1, 5 bases. The germline V gene has CDR1 MNHNS and CDR2 SASEGT. V lost 10 bases to trimming and J lost 0 bases, with 12 bases between them. CDR3 size: 13 residues. The DNA for the CDR3 is TGTGCCACACGACAGAACATGAACACTGAAGCTTTCTTT. Translation: CATRQNMNTEAFF.

The chain is built from TRBV27 and TRBJ2-7, with 11 positions matching TRBD1. The CDR3 length is 13 residues. With 6 bases clipped from V and 5 bases from J, the junction kept 3 bases outside the gene matches. Germline V CDR1 and CDR2: MNHEY, SMNVEV (reference sequence). The CDR3 DNA sequence: TGTGCCAGCAGGTGGACAGGGGGCAACGAGCAGTACTTC. It yields the protein CASRWTGGNEQYF.

The rearrangement links TRBV6-1 to TRBJ2-7; TRBD1 is a possible D gene (6 bases). This CDR3 is built from 14 residues. Trimming cost V 8 bases and J 2 bases, with 16 bases left between them. Germline CDR1 MNHNS, CDR2 SASEGT. The CDR3 protein is CASSTGHRTYEQYF. As DNA, the CDR3 is TGTGCCAGCTCTACGGGACATAGAACCTACGAGCAGTACTTC.

The genes are TRBV7-6 and TRBJ2-6, with D maybe TRBD2 (6 bases). V was trimmed by 2 bases and J by 0 bases, leaving 8 bases between them. The CDR3 loop spans 16 amino acids. Germline CDR1 is SGHVS and CDR2 is FNYEAQ. The CDR3: CASSLLEGSGANVLTF. The CDR3 coding sequence is TGTGCCAGCAGCTTATTGGAGGGCTCTGGGGCCAACGTCCTGACTTTC. Combining the CDR3 with reference TRBV7-6 and TRBJ2-6 gives the whole variable domain GAGVSQSPRYKVTKRGQDVALRCDPISGHVSLYWYRQALGQGPEFLTYFNYEAQQDKSGLPNDRFSAERPEGSISTLTIQRTEQRDSAMYRCASSLLEGSGANVLTFGAGSRLTVL.

The chain carries TRBV6-1 and TRBJ2-3; 9 bases are a match to TRBD2. The junction had 0 bases not matched to a gene; V was cut back by 2 bases and J by 0 bases. The CDR3 covers 15 residues. In germline, CDR1 is MNHNS, CDR2 SASEGT. CDR3 nucleotide sequence: TGTGCCAGCAGTGAACTAGCGGGGAGCACAGATACGCAGTATTTT. Its translation: CASSELAGSTDTQYF.

This clone was observed once. The gene calls are TRBV5-1 and TRBJ1-2; D unresolved. CDR3 length: 14 amino acids. Germline assignment: CDR1 SGHRS and CDR2 YFSETQ. Trimming took off 0 bases at V and 3 bases at J, with 9 bases between the two ends. The CDR3 is CASSLGQVYYGYTF. For the CDR3, the DNA is TGCGCCAGCAGCTTGGGGCAGGTTTACTATGGCTACACCTTC.

V gene TRBV5-1 combines with J gene TRBJ2-7; D call uncertain. With 3 bases removed from V and 7 bases from J, the gap between germline ends came to 14 bases. Per the germline V gene, CDR1 is SGHRS and CDR2 is YFSETQ. The length of the CDR3 is 13 residues. CDR3 protein: CASSSTPGGEQYF. The CDR3 DNA reads as TGCGCCAGCAGCTCCACGCCCGGCGGAGAGCAGTACTTC.

The rearrangement joins TRBV15 to TRBJ2-3, with TRBD2 identical over 8 bases. Losses at the gene ends were 5 bases for V and 1 base for J; bases not matched to a gene: 17. There are 19 residues in the CDR3. Germline-derived CDR1 and CDR2 are LNHNV and YYDKDF (reference sequence). The CDR3 DNA reads as TGTGCCACCAGCGCCATCCCCCCGGATAGCGGGGACCGCACAGATACGCAGTATTTT. This codes for CATSAIPPDSGDRTDTQYF.

The rearrangement joins TRBV27 to TRBJ1-2, with D maybe TRBD1 (5 bases). This CDR3 is built from 13 residues. V was clipped by 5 bases and J by 7 bases, with 14 bases between them. Germline assignment: CDR1 MNHEY and CDR2 SMNVEV (reference sequence). The chain's CDR3 is CASSASGRGGYTF. CDR3 sequence (DNA): TGTGCCAGCAGTGCATCAGGGAGGGGTGGCTACACCTTC.

The chain joins TRBV27 to TRBJ1-6; possible D gene TRBD1, 5 bases. The germline V gene encodes CDR1 MNHEY and CDR2 SMNVEV (reference sequence). The V and J ends lost 2 bases and 10 bases respectively, with 15 bases between them. The CDR3 loop spans 15 amino acids. Written as DNA, the CDR3 is TGTGCCAGCAGTTTAGAACCTTCGACAGACTCACCCCTCCACTTT. Protein: CASSLEPSTDSPLHF.

The V call is TRBV9, the J call TRBJ1-5; TRBD1 is a possible D gene (5 bases). Germline assignment: CDR1 SGDLS and CDR2 YYNGEE. The V gene lost 4 bases and the J gene lost 1 base, with 9 bases spanning the gap. This CDR3 is 14 amino acids long. The DNA of the CDR3 is TGTGCCAGCAGCCAGGACATCAGCAATCAGCCCCAGCATTTT. This gives the protein CASSQDISNQPQHF.

The rearrangement links TRBV18 to TRBJ1-5, with D possibly being TRBD1 (5 bases). Trimming left V 4 bases short and J 15 bases short, with 22 bases between. Germline V gene sequence: CDR1 KGHSH, CDR2 LQKENI. The CDR3 covers 14 residues. CDR3 amino acids: CASSLGGGDTAPHF. For the CDR3, the DNA is TGTGCCAGCTCACTCGGGGGTGGGGATACAGCACCGCATTTT.

The rearrangement links TRBV19 to TRBJ1-2; TRBD1 might be the D (5 bases). Trimming removed 3 bases from V and 0 bases from J, with 8 bases in between. The CDR3 contains 14 residues. The V gene's germline CDR1 is LNHDA and CDR2 SQIVND (reference sequence). This CDR3 reads CASSIAGTNYGYTF. For the CDR3, the DNA is TGTGCCAGTAGTATCGCAGGGACTAACTATGGCTACACCTTC. Drawing the rest from reference TRBV19 and TRBJ1-2, the complete variable domain is DGGITQSPKYLFRKEGQNVTLSCEQNLNHDAMYWYRQDPGQGLRLIYYSQIVNDFQKGDIAEGYSVSREKKESFPLTVTSAQKNPTAFYLCASSIAGTNYGYTFGSGTRLTVV.

This chain uses TRBV5-8 with TRBJ2-3; maybe TRBD2 (6 bases). Germline-derived CDR1 and CDR2 are SGHTS and YDEGEE. Trimming removed 4 bases at V and 0 bases at J, with 18 bases between. The length of the CDR3 is 17 residues. The CDR3 DNA reads as TGTGCCAGCAGCGGGAACCGGGGCCGGGGGAGCACAGATACGCAGTATTTT. This sequence encodes CASSGNRGRGSTDTQYF.

The rearrangement uses TRBV9 and TRBJ2-2; 10 bases are a match to TRBD1. Germline lookup yields CDR1 SGDLS and CDR2 YYNGEE. The J segment lost 4 bases and the V segment lost 4 bases, leaving 7 bases of the junction unmatched. The CDR3 totals 16 residues. The CDR3 DNA reads TGTGCCAGCAGCCCTTGGACAGGGGGTGTCACCGGGGAGCTGTTTTTT. Translation: CASSPWTGGVTGELFF.